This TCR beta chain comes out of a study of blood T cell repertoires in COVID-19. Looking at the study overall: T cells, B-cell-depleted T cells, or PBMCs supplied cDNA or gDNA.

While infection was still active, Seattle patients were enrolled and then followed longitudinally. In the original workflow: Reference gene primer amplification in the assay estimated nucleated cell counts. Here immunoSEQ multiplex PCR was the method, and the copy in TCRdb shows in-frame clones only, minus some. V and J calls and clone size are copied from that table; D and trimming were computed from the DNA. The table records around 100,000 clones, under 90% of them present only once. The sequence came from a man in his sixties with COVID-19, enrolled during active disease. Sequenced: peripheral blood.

CDR3 residues: CASSLLVVGEQYF. The CDR3 region has the DNA TGTGCCAGCAGCTTGTTAGTAGTTGGCGAGCAGTACTTC. The genes are TRBV5-5 and TRBJ2-7; D is undetermined. The V end lost 1 base, the J end lost 6 bases, and 11 bases lay between the germline ends. The CDR3 totals 13 residues. Germline CDR1 SGHKS, CDR2 YYEKEE (reference sequence).